The 5 T cell receptor beta chains in this list originate from one sample, sequenced in a study of blood T cells in healthy people across ages. Primers used in a second PCR of roughly 7 to 11 cycles were a sample-barcoded 5' primer and a J-beta primer mix. TCRdb reprocessed the 5' RACE reads via MiXCR and lists one record per CDR3 protein. The sample comprises approximately 1.5 million distinct CDR3 sequences, 30% to 35% of which are singletons, and 11% rests with the top ten. The sample consisted of blood. These receptors were taken from a woman aged 30 to 39 in good health.

This clonotype was counted between two and nine times. The V gene is TRBV20-1, the J gene TRBJ1-1; D unresolved. The CDR3 length is 10 residues. The germline V gene has CDR1 DFQATT and CDR2 SNEGSKA (reference sequence). Trimming removed 2 bases from V and 7 bases from J, with 5 bases in between. This chain's CDR3 is CSARNGEAFF. For the CDR3, the DNA is TGCAGTGCTAGAAACGGTGAAGCTTTCTTT.

In this sample, this clonotype turned up a few times. The chain uses TRBV20-1 and TRBJ2-7; 9 bases align to TRBD1. J was trimmed by 4 bases and V by 4 bases; bases with no gene match: 8. Germline V gene lookup returns CDR1 DFQATT and CDR2 SNEGSKA (reference sequence). CDR3 size: 14 residues. CDR3 DNA: TGCAGTGCTACCCTGGGACAGGGCCCATACGAGCAGTACTTC. This sequence encodes CSATLGQGPYEQYF.

The CDR3 DNA sequence: TGTGCCACCAGCAGAGACCGGGGGAGACCACTGGAGCAGTACTTC. It is translated as CATSRDRGRPLEQYF. The rearrangement uses TRBV15 and TRBJ2-7, with D perhaps matching TRBD2 (6 bases). V lost 0 bases, J lost 7 bases, and 16 bases lay in between. CDR1 is LNHNV and CDR2 is YYDKDF in the germline V gene (reference sequence). The CDR3 has 15 amino acids.

The chain employs TRBV20-1 and TRBJ1-5; a weak D match, TRBD1 (6 bases). Germline loops: CDR1 DFQATT, CDR2 SNEGSKA (reference sequence). CDR3 length: 14 residues. The V and J ends lost 6 bases and 6 bases respectively, with 18 bases between them. This CDR3 reads CSAEDKGGTQPQHF. The DNA for the CDR3 is TGCAGTGCCGAGGACAAGGGGGGGACTCAGCCCCAGCATTTT.

The gene calls are TRBV5-1 and TRBJ2-1, with 15 bases identical to TRBD2. The CDR3 has 16 amino acids. V gave up 7 bases and J gave up 7 bases; unmatched junction bases: 9. Looked up from germline, CDR1 is SGHRS and CDR2 is YFSETQ. The CDR3 region has the DNA TGCGCCAGCGGCCGGGACGGGACTAGCGGGGGGAATGAGCAGTTCTTC. The encoded protein is CASGRDGTSGGNEQFF.